This T cell receptor beta chain originates from a study of vaccination effects on CD4 cells after COVID-19. Broader study findings: Convalescent patients were scarce in the study, and it lacked early post-infection timepoints.

Sequenced by immunoSEQ multiplex PCR; TCRdb stores in-frame clones only, minus some. The sample yields around 75,000 clones, under 85% seen once. CDR1 is MNHEY and CDR2 is SVGEGT in the germline V gene. The CDR3 spans 14 residues. V lost 5 bases to trimming and J lost 5 bases; unmatched junction nucleotides: 6. Remarks on this clone: Its antigen is unidentified.

Viral peptide pools were used in the ViraFEST assay to expand antigen-specific CD4+ T cells, and sequencing came afterward. Investigators separated out CD4+ T cells once around 9 days of culture had passed. SARS-CoV-2 infection was confirmed by PCR in the person between March and December 2020. At days 3 and 7, half of the medium was exchanged for IL-2 medium. V usage is TRBV6-2 or TRBV6-3 and J usage is TRBJ2-5, with 9 bases fitting TRBD1. Sequenced here: CD4+ T cells from PBMCs cultured with HIV peptides, sampled before COVID-19 vaccination. This sample's subset: HIV-1 Nef peptide pool negative control/reference culture. The receptor comes from a human donor who had a prior SARS-CoV-2 infection. This CDR3 is CASSTNRGPETQYF. The CDR3, as DNA: TGTGCCAGCAGTACCAACAGGGGGCCCGAGACCCAGTACTTC.